These T cell receptor beta chains were read from a single sample in a study of cytomegalovirus exposure and HLA in healthy donors. The data were produced by immunoSEQ multiplex PCR, yet TCRdb's version contains in-frame clones alone and is incomplete. Altogether some 180,000 clones are present, around 80% being singletons, with the ten largest covering 1.5% to 2%. Sequencing input: PBMCs. All receptors come from a man in his forties in good health and CMV-seropositive. CDR3s include the opening cysteine and the closing phenylalanine or tryptophan. The D gene is left open where the match is weak. Expanded clones are given a class, and other clones once, few, many or no size at all.

d_call	v_call	clone_size	j_call	cdr3_aa	cdr3_nt
.	TRBV5-1	.	TRBJ1-2	CASSLEAGTNYGYTF	TGCGCCAGCAGCTTGGAGGCAGGGACTAACTATGGCTACACCTTC
.	TRBV30	.	TRBJ2-1	CAWSHRDEQFF	TGTGCCTGGAGTCACCGGGATGAGCAGTTCTTC
TRBD2	TRBV2	.	TRBJ2-1	CASTPGGSYNEQFF	TGTGCCAGCACCCCGGGGGGGTCCTACAATGAGCAGTTCTTC
TRBD2	TRBV5-1	.	TRBJ2-5	CASRNGLAGGPETQYF	TGCGCCAGCAGAAATGGACTAGCGGGAGGGCCGGAGACCCAGTACTTC
.	TRBV11-3	once	TRBJ2-2	CASSANPNTGELFF	TGTGCCAGCAGCGCTAATCCGAACACCGGGGAGCTGTTTTTT
.	TRBV5-6	.	TRBJ2-3	CASSPGQISQDF	TGTGCCAGCAGCCCCGGACAGATCTCCCAAGATTTT
.	TRBV27	.	TRBJ2-7	CASSFLPVSEQYF	TGTGCCAGCAGTTTCCTCCCCGTCTCTGAGCAGTACTTC
TRBD1	TRBV28	.	TRBJ2-1	CAWTGGSYNEQFF	TGTGCATGGACAGGGGGAAGCTACAATGAGCAGTTCTTC
TRBD2	TRBV6-4	.	TRBJ2-1	CASSDSELAGDEQFF	TGTGCCAGCAGTGACTCGGAACTAGCGGGAGATGAGCAGTTCTTC
.	TRBV6-1	.	TRBJ2-7	CASSDRAYEQYF	TGTGCCAGCAGTGACAGGGCCTACGAGCAGTACTTC
TRBD2	TRBV5-1	.	TRBJ2-3	CASTWGAGGRTDTQYF	TGCGCCAGCACCTGGGGGGCGGGAGGACGCACAGATACGCAGTATTTT
TRBD2	TRBV5-8	few	TRBJ2-7	CASSLGSSGIFGVQYF	TGTGCCAGCAGCTTGGGGTCTAGCGGGATATTCGGTGTGCAGTACTTC
.	TRBV11-3	.	TRBJ2-3	CASSLAVGTDTQYF	TGTGCCAGCAGCTTAGCGGTAGGCACAGATACGCAGTATTTT
.	TRBV27	.	TRBJ1-5	CASRAPGSHQPQHF	TGTGCCAGCAGGGCGCCGGGGAGCCATCAGCCCCAGCATTTT